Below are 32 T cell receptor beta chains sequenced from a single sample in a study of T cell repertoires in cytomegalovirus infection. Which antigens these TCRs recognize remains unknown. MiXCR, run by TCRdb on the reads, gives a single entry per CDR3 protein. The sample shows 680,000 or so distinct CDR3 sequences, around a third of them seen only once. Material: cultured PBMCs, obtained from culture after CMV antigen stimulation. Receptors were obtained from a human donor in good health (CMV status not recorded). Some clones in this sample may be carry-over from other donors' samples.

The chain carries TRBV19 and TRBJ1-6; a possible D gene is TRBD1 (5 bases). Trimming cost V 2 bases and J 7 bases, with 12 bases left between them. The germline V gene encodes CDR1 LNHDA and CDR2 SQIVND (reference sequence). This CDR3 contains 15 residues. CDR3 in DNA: TGTGCCAGTAGTATACTACAGGCACCAAATTCACCCCTCCACTTT. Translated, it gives CASSILQAPNSPLHF.

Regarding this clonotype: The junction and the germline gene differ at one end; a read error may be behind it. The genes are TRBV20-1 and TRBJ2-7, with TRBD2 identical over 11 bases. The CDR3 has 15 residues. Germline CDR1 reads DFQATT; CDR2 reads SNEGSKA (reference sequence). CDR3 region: CSAGGLAGGPYEQYF. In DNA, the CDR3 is TGCAGTGCCGGGGGGCTAGCGGGAGGCCCCTACGAGCAGTACTTT.

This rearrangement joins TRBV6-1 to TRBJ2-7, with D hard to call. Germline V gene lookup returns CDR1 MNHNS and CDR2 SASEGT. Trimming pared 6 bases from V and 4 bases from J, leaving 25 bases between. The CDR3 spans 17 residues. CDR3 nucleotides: TGTGCCAGCAGCCTTTTGGAAGTCCCCTTCTTGCTATACGAGCAGTACTTC. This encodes CASSLLEVPFLLYEQYF.

The CDR3 DNA sequence: TGTGCCAGCTCACCAGGGAAGGCTGGAAACACCATATATTTT. Protein product: CASSPGKAGNTIYF. The chain has TRBV18 and TRBJ1-3, with D unresolved. Trimming shortened V by 2 bases and J by 2 bases, and 7 bases separated the two germline ends. The germline gives CDR1 KGHSH, CDR2 LQKENI. This CDR3 is 14 amino acids long.

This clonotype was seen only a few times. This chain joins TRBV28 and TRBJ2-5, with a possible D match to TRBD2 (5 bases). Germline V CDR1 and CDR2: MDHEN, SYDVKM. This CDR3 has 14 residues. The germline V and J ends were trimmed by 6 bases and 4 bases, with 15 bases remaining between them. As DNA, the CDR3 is TGTGCCAGCAGCCTCCGGGGAAGGCCAGAGACCCAGTACTTC. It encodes CASSLRGRPETQYF.

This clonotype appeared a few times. CDR3 in DNA: TGCGCCAGCAACCCAATTGCGCGCACAGATACGCAGTATTTT. This encodes CASNPIARTDTQYF. This chain links TRBV10-1 with TRBJ2-3; D not certain. The germline V gene encodes CDR1 WNHNN and CDR2 SYGVQD (reference sequence). Trimming removed 7 bases from V and 1 base from J, with 12 bases in between. This CDR3 has 14 residues.

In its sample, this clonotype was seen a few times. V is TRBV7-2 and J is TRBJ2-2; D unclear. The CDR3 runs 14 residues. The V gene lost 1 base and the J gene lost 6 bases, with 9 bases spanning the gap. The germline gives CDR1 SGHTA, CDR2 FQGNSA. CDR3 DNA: TGTGCCAGCAGCTTAGAGGTAGTCCCCGGGGAGCTGTTTTTT. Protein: CASSLEVVPGELFF.

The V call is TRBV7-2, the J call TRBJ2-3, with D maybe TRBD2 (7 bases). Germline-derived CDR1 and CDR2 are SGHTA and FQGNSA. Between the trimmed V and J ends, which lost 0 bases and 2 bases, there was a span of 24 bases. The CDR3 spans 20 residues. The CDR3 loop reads CASSLARGLGRGAFTDTQYF. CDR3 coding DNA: TGTGCCAGCAGCTTAGCGCGGGGATTAGGACGGGGGGCCTTCACAGATACGCAGTATTTT.

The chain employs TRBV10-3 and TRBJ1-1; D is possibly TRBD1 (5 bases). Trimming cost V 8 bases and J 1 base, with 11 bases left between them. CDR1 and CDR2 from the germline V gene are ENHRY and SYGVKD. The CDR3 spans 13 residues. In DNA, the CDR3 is TGTGCCATCTCTACTAGGGGGAACACTGAAGCTTTCTTT. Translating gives CAISTRGNTEAFF.

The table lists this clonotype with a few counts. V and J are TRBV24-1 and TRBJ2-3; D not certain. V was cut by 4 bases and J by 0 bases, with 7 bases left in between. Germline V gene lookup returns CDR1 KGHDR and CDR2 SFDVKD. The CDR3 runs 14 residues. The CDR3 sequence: CATSDPTSTDTQYF. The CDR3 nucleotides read TGTGCCACCAGTGACCCAACTAGCACAGATACGCAGTATTTT.

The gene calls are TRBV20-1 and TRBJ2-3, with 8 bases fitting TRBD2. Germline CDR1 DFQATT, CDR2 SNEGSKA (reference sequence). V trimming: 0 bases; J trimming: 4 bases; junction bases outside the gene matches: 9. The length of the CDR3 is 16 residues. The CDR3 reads CSARDGSGSWADTQYF. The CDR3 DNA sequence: TGCAGTGCTAGAGATGGAAGCGGGAGTTGGGCAGATACGCAGTATTTT.

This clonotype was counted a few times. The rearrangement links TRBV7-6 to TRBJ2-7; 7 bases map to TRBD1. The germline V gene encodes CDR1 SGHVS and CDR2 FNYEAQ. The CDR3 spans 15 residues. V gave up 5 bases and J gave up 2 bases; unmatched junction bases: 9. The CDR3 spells CASSLWTGNAYEQYF. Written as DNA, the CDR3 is TGTGCCAGCAGCCTATGGACAGGAAATGCCTACGAGCAGTACTTC.

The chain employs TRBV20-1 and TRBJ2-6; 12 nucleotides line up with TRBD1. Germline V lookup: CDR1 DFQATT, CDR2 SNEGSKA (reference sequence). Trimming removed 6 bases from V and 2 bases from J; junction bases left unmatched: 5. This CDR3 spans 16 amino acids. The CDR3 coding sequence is TGCAGTGCCCCGGGACAGGGGGCTACTGGGGCCAACGTCCTGACTTTC. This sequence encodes CSAPGQGATGANVLTF.

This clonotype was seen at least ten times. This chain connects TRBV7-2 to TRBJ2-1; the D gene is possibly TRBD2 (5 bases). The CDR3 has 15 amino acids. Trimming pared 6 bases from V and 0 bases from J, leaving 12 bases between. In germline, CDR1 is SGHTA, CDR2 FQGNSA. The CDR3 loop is CASSTSRDSYNEQFF. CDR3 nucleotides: TGTGCCAGCAGTACGTCCCGGGACTCCTACAATGAGCAGTTCTTC.

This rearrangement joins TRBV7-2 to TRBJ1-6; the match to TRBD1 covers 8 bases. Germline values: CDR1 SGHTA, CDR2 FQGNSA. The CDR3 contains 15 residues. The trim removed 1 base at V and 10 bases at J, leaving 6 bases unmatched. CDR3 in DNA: TGTGCCAGCAGCTTAGTCGGGACAGGTGTCTCACCCCTCCACTTT. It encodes CASSLVGTGVSPLHF. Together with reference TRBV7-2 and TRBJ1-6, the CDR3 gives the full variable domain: GAGVSQSPSNKVTEKGKDVELRCDPISGHTALYWYRQSLGQGLEFLIYFQGNSAPDKSGLPSDRFSAERTGGSVSTLTIQRTQQEDSAVYLCASSLVGTGVSPLHFGNGTRLTVT.

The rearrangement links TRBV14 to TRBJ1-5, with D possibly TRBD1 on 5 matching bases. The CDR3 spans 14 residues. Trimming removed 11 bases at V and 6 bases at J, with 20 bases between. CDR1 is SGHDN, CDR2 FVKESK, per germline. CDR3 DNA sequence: TGTGCCCGACATTCAGGGAAGGGAGGTCAGCCCCAGCATTTT. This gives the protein CARHSGKGGQPQHF. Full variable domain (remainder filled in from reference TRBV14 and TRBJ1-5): EAGVTQFPSHSVIEKGQTVTLRCDPISGHDNLYWYRRVMGKEIKFLLHFVKESKQDESGMPNNRFLAERTGGTYSTLKVQPAELEDSGVYFCARHSGKGGQPQHFGDGTRLSIL.

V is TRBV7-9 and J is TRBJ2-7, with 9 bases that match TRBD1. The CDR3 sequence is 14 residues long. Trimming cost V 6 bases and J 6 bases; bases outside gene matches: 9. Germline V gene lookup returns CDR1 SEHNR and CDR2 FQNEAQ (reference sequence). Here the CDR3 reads CASRLTGGPPEQYF. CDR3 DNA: TGTGCCAGCAGACTAACAGGGGGCCCCCCCGAGCAGTACTTC.

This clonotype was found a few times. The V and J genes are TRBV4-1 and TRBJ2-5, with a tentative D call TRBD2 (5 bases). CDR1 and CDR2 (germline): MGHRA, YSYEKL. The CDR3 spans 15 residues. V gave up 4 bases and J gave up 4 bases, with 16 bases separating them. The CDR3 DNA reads TGCGCCAGCAGCCTTTTGGCGAGCGGTGGAGAGACCCAGTACTTC. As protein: CASSLLASGGETQYF.

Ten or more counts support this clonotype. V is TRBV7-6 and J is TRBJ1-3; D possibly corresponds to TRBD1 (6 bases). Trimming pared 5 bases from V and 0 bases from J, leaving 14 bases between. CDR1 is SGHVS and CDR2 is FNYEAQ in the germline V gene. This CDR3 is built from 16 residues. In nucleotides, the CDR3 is TGTGCCAGCAGCCCATGGCGGGACAACTCTGGAAACACCATATATTTT. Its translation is CASSPWRDNSGNTIYF.

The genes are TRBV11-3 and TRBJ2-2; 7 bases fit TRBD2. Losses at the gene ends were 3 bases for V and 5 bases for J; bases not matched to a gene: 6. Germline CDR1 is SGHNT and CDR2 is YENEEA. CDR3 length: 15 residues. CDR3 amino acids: CASSLEREGTGELFF. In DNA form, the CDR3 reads TGTGCCAGCAGCTTGGAGAGGGAGGGGACCGGGGAGCTGTTTTTT.

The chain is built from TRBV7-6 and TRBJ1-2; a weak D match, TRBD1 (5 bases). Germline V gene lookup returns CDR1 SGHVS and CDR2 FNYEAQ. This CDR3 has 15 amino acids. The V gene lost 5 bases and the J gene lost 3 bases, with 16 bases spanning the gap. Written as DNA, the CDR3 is TGTGCCAGCAGCCCCACAGGCGACAGCCACTATGGCTACACCTTC. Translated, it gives CASSPTGDSHYGYTF.

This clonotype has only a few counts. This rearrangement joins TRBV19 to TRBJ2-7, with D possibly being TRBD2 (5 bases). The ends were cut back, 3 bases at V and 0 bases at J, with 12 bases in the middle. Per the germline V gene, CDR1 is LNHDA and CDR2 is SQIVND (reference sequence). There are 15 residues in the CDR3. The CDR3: CASSIEGSASYEQYF. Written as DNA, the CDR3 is TGTGCCAGTAGTATCGAGGGCTCAGCCTCCTACGAGCAGTACTTC.

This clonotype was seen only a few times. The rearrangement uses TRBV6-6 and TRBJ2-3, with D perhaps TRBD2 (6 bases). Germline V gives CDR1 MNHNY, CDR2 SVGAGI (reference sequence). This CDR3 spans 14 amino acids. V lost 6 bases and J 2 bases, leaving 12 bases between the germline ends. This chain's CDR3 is CASRPTSFTDTQYF. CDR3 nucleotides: TGTGCCAGCAGGCCGACTAGTTTCACAGATACGCAGTATTTT.

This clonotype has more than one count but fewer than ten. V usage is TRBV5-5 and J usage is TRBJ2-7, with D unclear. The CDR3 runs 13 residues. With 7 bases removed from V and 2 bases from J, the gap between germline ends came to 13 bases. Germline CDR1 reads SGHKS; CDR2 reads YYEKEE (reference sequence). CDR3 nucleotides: TGTGCCAGCGGCCCTGGCGTTGCCTACGAGCAGTACTTC. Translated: CASGPGVAYEQYF.

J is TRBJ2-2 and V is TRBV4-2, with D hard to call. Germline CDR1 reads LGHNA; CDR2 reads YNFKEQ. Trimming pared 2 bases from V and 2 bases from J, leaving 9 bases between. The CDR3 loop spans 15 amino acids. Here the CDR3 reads CASSQTLVNTGELFF. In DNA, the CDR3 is TGTGCCAGCAGCCAAACTTTGGTTAACACCGGGGAGCTGTTTTTT.

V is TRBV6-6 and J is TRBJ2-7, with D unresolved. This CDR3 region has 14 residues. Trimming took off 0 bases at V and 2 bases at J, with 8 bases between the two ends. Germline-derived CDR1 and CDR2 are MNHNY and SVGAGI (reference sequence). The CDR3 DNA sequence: TGTGCCAGCAGTTACTCGGGGAATCCCTACGAGCAGTACTTC. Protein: CASSYSGNPYEQYF.

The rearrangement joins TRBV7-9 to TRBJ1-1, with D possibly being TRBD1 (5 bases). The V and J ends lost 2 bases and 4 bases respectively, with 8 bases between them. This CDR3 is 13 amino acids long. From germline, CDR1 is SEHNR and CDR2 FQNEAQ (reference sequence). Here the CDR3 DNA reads TGTGCCAGCAGCTTACACGGGACCACTGAAGCTTTCTTT. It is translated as CASSLHGTTEAFF.

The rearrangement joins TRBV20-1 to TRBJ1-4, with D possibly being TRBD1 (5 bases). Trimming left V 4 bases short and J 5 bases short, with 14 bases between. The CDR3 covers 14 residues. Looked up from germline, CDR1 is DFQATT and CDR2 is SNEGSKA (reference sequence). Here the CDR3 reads CSAKRGGGNEKLFF. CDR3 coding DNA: TGCAGTGCTAAAAGGGGAGGCGGGAATGAAAAACTGTTTTTT.

CDR3 coding DNA: TGTGCCAGCACCCGGGGAAGGGAGTCCCACTATGGCTACACCTTC. Its protein is CASTRGRESHYGYTF. V and J are TRBV6-5 and TRBJ1-2; D not resolved. The CDR3 loop spans 15 amino acids. Trimming pared 7 bases from V and 3 bases from J, leaving 18 bases between. From germline, CDR1 is MNHEY and CDR2 SVGAGI.

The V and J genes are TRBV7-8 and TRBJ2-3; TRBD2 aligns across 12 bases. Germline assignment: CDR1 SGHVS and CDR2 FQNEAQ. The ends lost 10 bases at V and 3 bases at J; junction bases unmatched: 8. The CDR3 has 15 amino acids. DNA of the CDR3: TGTGCCACCCGAGCTAGCGGGAGGGAAACAGATACGCAGTATTTT. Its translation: CATRASGRETDTQYF.

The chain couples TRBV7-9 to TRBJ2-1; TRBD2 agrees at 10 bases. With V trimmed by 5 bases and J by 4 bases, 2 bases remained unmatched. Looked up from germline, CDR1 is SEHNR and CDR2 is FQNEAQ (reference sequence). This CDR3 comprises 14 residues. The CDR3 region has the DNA TGTGCCAGCAGCGCGACTAGCGGGTACAATGAGCAGTTCTTC. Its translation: CASSATSGYNEQFF.

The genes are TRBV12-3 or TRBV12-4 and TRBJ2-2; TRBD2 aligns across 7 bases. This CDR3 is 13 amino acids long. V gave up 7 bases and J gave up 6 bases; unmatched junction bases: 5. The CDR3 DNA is TGTGCCAGCACCCTGGGAGGGGCCGGGGAGCTGTTTTTT. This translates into CASTLGGAGELFF.